This passage covers 27 T cell receptor beta chains from one sample sequenced in a study of neoadjuvant anti-PD-1 for oral cavity cancer. Data came from immunoSEQ multiplex PCR; TCRdb stores just in-frame clones and leaves some out. The repertoire has over 30,000 clones, 80% to 90% of them found once; the top ten carry roughly 3.6%. The sequencing used PBMCs, collected before nivolumab (anti-PD-1) treatment. The receptor set was obtained from a person between 40 and 79 years old with oral cavity squamous cell carcinoma.

V and J are TRBV9 and TRBJ2-3, with 8 bases aligning to TRBD2. Per germline, CDR1 SGDLS and CDR2 YYNGEE. J was trimmed by 0 bases and V by 0 bases; bases with no gene match: 6. The CDR3 has 17 residues. The CDR3 DNA reads as TGTGCCAGCAGCGTAGGTAGCGGGGCTTCTAGCACAGATACGCAGTATTTT. Protein: CASSVGSGASSTDTQYF.

This chain's CDR3 is CASSFGLAGGEQYF. CDR3 nucleotides: TGTGCCAGCAGCTTTGGACTAGCGGGGGGCGAGCAGTACTTC. The chain combines TRBV11-2 with TRBJ2-7; 14 bases fit TRBD2. The CDR3 is 14 amino acids. CDR1 SGHAT and CDR2 FQNNGV come from the germline V gene. V lost 3 bases to trimming and J lost 6 bases; unmatched junction nucleotides: 1.

The genes are TRBV19 and TRBJ2-3; 12 bases align to TRBD2. The CDR3 spans 15 residues. V dropped 7 bases and J dropped 3; count of bases not matched to a gene: 5. From germline, CDR1 is LNHDA and CDR2 SQIVND (reference sequence). In DNA, the CDR3 is TGTGCCAGTACCCGACTAGCGGGGGAGACAGATACGCAGTATTTT. It codes for CASTRLAGETDTQYF.

J is TRBJ1-5 and V is TRBV6-5; 12 nucleotides align to TRBD1. From germline, CDR1 is MNHEY and CDR2 SVGAGI. This CDR3 region has 16 residues. J was trimmed by 7 bases and V by 2 bases; bases with no gene match: 6. DNA for the CDR3: TGTGCCAGCAGTTACCGGGACAGGGGGCTTCTACAGCCCCAGCATTTT. It translates to CASSYRDRGLLQPQHF.

The chain links TRBV29-1 to TRBJ2-3; 12 bases line up with TRBD2. Germline lookup yields CDR1 SQVTM and CDR2 ANQGSEA. Losses at the gene ends were 3 bases for V and 5 bases for J; bases not matched to a gene: 12. There are 17 residues in the CDR3. CDR3 in amino acids: CSVENRGASGGGDTQYF. CDR3 nucleotides: TGCAGCGTTGAGAATAGAGGGGCTAGCGGGGGGGGAGATACGCAGTATTTT.

The chain uses TRBV6-1 and TRBJ2-2, with TRBD2 identical over 8 bases. CDR3 size: 15 residues. Germline lookup yields CDR1 MNHNS and CDR2 SASEGT. The junction had 7 bases not matched to a gene; V was cut back by 7 bases and J by 3 bases. The CDR3 bases are TGTGCCAGCAAGACGGGGGGGTCTCACACCGGGGAGCTGTTTTTT. This gives the protein CASKTGGSHTGELFF.

The chain couples TRBV11-2 to TRBJ1-4, with 9 nucleotides matching TRBD1. CDR1 is SGHAT and CDR2 is FQNNGV in the germline V gene. CDR3 length equals 15 residues. V gave up 4 bases and J gave up 8 bases; unmatched junction bases: 8. The chain's CDR3 is CASSSGGTGTEKLFF. The CDR3 DNA follows: TGTGCCAGCAGCTCAGGTGGGACAGGGACGGAAAAACTGTTTTTT. The full variable domain, rest sourced from reference TRBV11-2 and TRBJ1-4, is EAGVAQSPRYKIIEKRQSVAFWCNPISGHATLYWYQQILGQGPKLLIQFQNNGVVDDSQLPKDRFSAERLKGVDSTLKIQPAKLEDSAVYLCASSSGGTGTEKLFFGSGTQLSVL.

V gene TRBV6-6 combines with J gene TRBJ2-1; D might be TRBD1 (7 bases). Germline CDR1 reads MNHNY; CDR2 reads SVGAGI (reference sequence). The CDR3 is 14 amino acids. Trimming removed 7 bases at V and 6 bases at J, with 16 bases between. DNA of the CDR3: TGTGCCAGCATTAAACACAGGGGACTCAATGAGCAGTTCTTC. This gives the protein CASIKHRGLNEQFF.

The chain links TRBV5-6 to TRBJ2-3, with D perhaps being TRBD1 or TRBD2 (5 bases each). The CDR3 extends over 16 amino acids. The germline V gene encodes CDR1 SGHDT and CDR2 YYEEEE. V gave up 3 bases and J gave up 6 bases, with 20 bases separating them. Here the CDR3 reads CASSSPRAWGWDTQYF. In nucleotides, the CDR3 is TGTGCCAGCAGCTCCCCCCGAGCGTGGGGGTGGGATACGCAGTATTTT.

The rearrangement uses TRBV19 and TRBJ1-5, with D unresolved. The CDR3 consists of 15 residues. Deletions cut 7 bases from V and 2 bases from J, with 15 bases between. Germline V CDR1 and CDR2: LNHDA, SQIVND (reference sequence). The CDR3 coding sequence is TGTGCCAGTATCAGGACTGAGCTGCGCAATCAGCCCCAGCATTTT. It codes for CASIRTELRNQPQHF.

The chain joins TRBV19 to TRBJ1-2, with D unclear. The V gene's germline CDR1 is LNHDA and CDR2 SQIVND (reference sequence). The V gene lost 0 bases and the J gene lost 4 bases, with 9 bases spanning the gap. This CDR3 has 14 amino acids. CDR3 residues: CASSIDFTGYGYTF. CDR3 nucleotide sequence: TGTGCCAGTAGTATAGATTTCACCGGCTATGGCTACACCTTC.

The V call is TRBV7-6, the J call TRBJ2-3, with TRBD2 as a possible D gene (7 bases). The CDR3 is 15 amino acids. V gave up 5 bases and J gave up 4 bases, with 16 bases separating them. Germline CDR1 reads SGHVS; CDR2 reads FNYEAQ. DNA of the CDR3: TGTGCCAGCAGCCCCCGGGGGGCGGTCGCAGATACGCAGTATTTT. It yields the protein CASSPRGAVADTQYF.

This clone came up once. The V gene is TRBV7-8, the J gene TRBJ1-2; D unclear. The CDR3 has 14 amino acids. V lost 5 bases and J lost 4, with 14 bases in between. The germline gives CDR1 SGHVS, CDR2 FQNEAQ. CDR3 sequence: CASSITGPSYGYTF. CDR3 coding DNA: TGTGCCAGCAGCATAACCGGGCCAAGCTATGGCTACACCTTC.

This clone was counted between two and nine times. The chain combines TRBV30 with TRBJ1-1; D ambiguous. In germline, CDR1 is GTSNPN, CDR2 SVGIG (reference sequence). The CDR3 runs to 14 residues. V dropped 0 bases and J dropped 1 base, with 9 bases sitting between them. CDR3 DNA sequence: TGTGCCTGGAGTGTATTTACGGGGAACACTGAAGCTTTCTTT. Translation gives CAWSVFTGNTEAFF.

The chain uses TRBV7-2 and TRBJ1-3; tentative D call: TRBD1 (6 bases). The germline gives CDR1 SGHTA, CDR2 FQGNSA. The length of the CDR3 is 15 residues. V lost 5 bases, J lost 5 bases, and 16 bases lay in between. In DNA, the CDR3 is TGTGCCAGCAGCCTTAGTACAGGGTTGCGAAACACCATATATTTT. Its protein product is CASSLSTGLRNTIYF. Filled out from reference TRBV7-2 and TRBJ1-3, the complete variable domain reads GAGVSQSPSNKVTEKGKDVELRCDPISGHTALYWYRQSLGQGLEFLIYFQGNSAPDKSGLPSDRFSAERTGGSVSTLTIQRTQQEDSAVYLCASSLSTGLRNTIYFGEGSWLTVV.

The chain recombines TRBV14 with TRBJ2-7; 8 bases map to TRBD1. V lost 3 bases, J lost 4 bases, and 5 bases stayed unmatched. The CDR3 sequence is 14 residues long. The germline CDR1 and CDR2 sequences are SGHDN and FVKESK. CDR3: CASSHRDRPYEQYF. CDR3 DNA: TGTGCCAGCAGCCACCGGGACAGGCCTTACGAGCAGTACTTC. Together with reference TRBV14 and TRBJ2-7, the CDR3 gives the full variable domain: EAGVTQFPSHSVIEKGQTVTLRCDPISGHDNLYWYRRVMGKEIKFLLHFVKESKQDESGMPNNRFLAERTGGTYSTLKVQPAELEDSGVYFCASSHRDRPYEQYFGPGTRLTVT.

The V call is TRBV10-2, the J call TRBJ2-3, with unresolved D. The length of the CDR3 is 15 residues. Germline V CDR1 and CDR2: WSHSY, SAAADI. V lost 6 bases to trimming and J lost 2 bases, with 15 bases between them. DNA for the CDR3: TGCGCCAGCAGCCCCTACAATCGAAACACAGATACGCAGTATTTT. Its protein is CASSPYNRNTDTQYF.

Sample share makes this clone medium-sized. This chain links TRBV6-1 with TRBJ2-5, with 11 bases that match TRBD2. Trimming cost V 3 bases and J 2 bases; bases outside gene matches: 8. Germline lookup yields CDR1 MNHNS and CDR2 SASEGT. The CDR3 is 17 amino acids. CDR3 coding DNA: TGTGCCAGCAGTGACCCACTAGCGGGGGCCTCACAAGAGACCCAGTACTTC. Amino acids: CASSDPLAGASQETQYF.

CDR3 region: CASRLGQRNEKLFF. The CDR3 DNA reads TGTGCCAGCAGATTGGGACAGAGGAATGAAAAACTGTTTTTT. This rearrangement joins TRBV11-2 to TRBJ1-4, with 7 bases fitting TRBD1. Per germline, CDR1 SGHAT and CDR2 FQNNGV. V lost 6 bases, J lost 5 bases, and 6 bases stayed unmatched. CDR3 size: 14 residues.

The rearrangement links TRBV9 to TRBJ1-6; D is possibly TRBD1 (5 bases). V lost 7 bases and J 7 bases, leaving 21 bases between the germline ends. This CDR3 region has 16 residues. Germline V gene data show CDR1 as SGDLS and CDR2 as YYNGEE. CDR3 sequence: CASSPQPGGGNSPLHF. CDR3 nucleotide sequence: TGTGCCAGCTCCCCTCAACCGGGGGGTGGAAATTCACCCCTCCACTTT.

CDR3 sequence: CASSPEGQGRAEAFF. CDR3 DNA: TGTGCCAGCTCACCTGAAGGACAGGGGAGGGCTGAAGCTTTCTTT. This rearrangement joins TRBV18 to TRBJ1-1; 9 positions agree with TRBD1. CDR3 size: 15 residues. Per the germline V gene, CDR1 is KGHSH and CDR2 is LQKENI. V lost 3 bases, J lost 6 bases, and 8 bases stayed unmatched.

The chain couples TRBV13 to TRBJ1-6; D remains unclear. The V end was cut by 1 base, the J end by 6 bases, with 4 bases between. The CDR3 contains 13 residues. Germline values: CDR1 PRHDT, CDR2 FYEKMQ (reference sequence). Written as DNA, the CDR3 is TGTGCCAGCAGCTTAGACAGTAATTCACCCCTCCACTTT. Its protein product is CASSLDSNSPLHF.

The chain employs TRBV7-9 and TRBJ2-7; D is possibly TRBD1 (5 bases). V lost 5 bases to trimming and J lost 3 bases, with 14 bases between them. This CDR3 has 14 residues. CDR1 and CDR2 (germline): SEHNR, FQNEAQ (reference sequence). For the CDR3, the DNA is TGTGCCAGCAGCCCAGGACAAATGGACTACGAGCAGTACTTC. It specifies CASSPGQMDYEQYF.

CDR3 amino acids: CASSGSGYGYTF. The CDR3 DNA sequence: TGTGCCAGCAGTGGTTCCGGGTACGGCTACACCTTC. The rearrangement uses TRBV6-5 and TRBJ1-2, with D unclear. This CDR3 is built from 12 residues. CDR1 MNHEY and CDR2 SVGAGI come from the germline V gene. The V end lost 5 bases, the J end lost 8 bases, and 12 bases lay between the germline ends.

The V call is TRBV28, the J call TRBJ1-5, with unresolved D. This CDR3 is 16 amino acids long. Trimming took off 6 bases at V and 0 bases at J, with 15 bases between the two ends. Germline-derived CDR1 and CDR2 are MDHEN and SYDVKM. CDR3 residues: CASRIRQSYSNQPQHF. The CDR3, as DNA: TGTGCCAGCAGGATCAGGCAATCGTATAGCAATCAGCCCCAGCATTTT.

This clone showed up just once. The genes are TRBV9 and TRBJ1-1, with unresolved D. The CDR3 has 14 residues. Germline V gene lookup returns CDR1 SGDLS and CDR2 YYNGEE. V was clipped by 3 bases and J by 1 base, with 10 bases between them. CDR3 loop: CASSAVLRNTEAFF. DNA for the CDR3: TGTGCCAGCAGCGCCGTCCTAAGGAACACTGAAGCTTTCTTT.

J is TRBJ1-4 and V is TRBV4-3; no clear D. Trimming took 0 bases from V and 2 from J, leaving 10 bases between them. Germline assignment: CDR1 LGHNA and CDR2 YSLEER. This CDR3 spans 16 amino acids. CDR3 protein: CASSQDGWATNEKLFF. DNA of the CDR3: TGCGCCAGCAGCCAAGATGGTTGGGCGACTAATGAAAAACTGTTTTTT.